Presented here are 23 T cell receptor beta chains from one specimen sequenced in a study of cytomegalovirus exposure and HLA in healthy donors. Data came from immunoSEQ multiplex PCR; TCRdb stores just in-frame clones and leaves some out. This repertoire shows approximately 170,000 clones, 80% to 85% found once; its top ten account for 9.5% to 13%. The sample taken for sequencing was PBMCs. The receptors were gathered from a man aged 25-40 years in good health and CMV-seropositive.

V and J are TRBV27 and TRBJ2-1, with D tentatively TRBD1 (6 bases). The CDR3 contains 14 residues. CDR1 and CDR2 from the germline V gene are MNHEY and SMNVEV (reference sequence). V shed 0 bases and J shed 10 bases, with 13 bases lying between them. CDR3 DNA sequence: TGTGCCAGCAGTTTATCGGGGGCAGGGAACGAGCAGTTCTTC. Its protein is CASSLSGAGNEQFF.

V is TRBV5-1 and J is TRBJ2-7, with a tentative D call TRBD1 (6 bases). The CDR3 is 14 amino acids. Germline V gives CDR1 SGHRS, CDR2 YFSETQ. Trimming took 0 bases from V and 7 from J, leaving 14 bases between them. CDR3 DNA sequence: TGCGCCAGCAGCTTGGACAGGGAAGTACGAGAGCAGTACTTC. It encodes CASSLDREVREQYF. The entire variable domain, with the rest obtained from reference TRBV5-1 and TRBJ2-7, is as follows: KAGVTQTPRYLIKTRGQQVTLSCSPISGHRSVSWYQQTPGQGLQFLFEYFSETQRNKGNFPGRFSGRQFSNSRSEMNVSTLELGDSALYLCASSLDREVREQYFGPGTRLTVT.

V is TRBV2 and J is TRBJ2-5; 8 nucleotides match TRBD1. This CDR3 region has 15 residues. In germline, CDR1 is SNHLY, CDR2 FYNNEI. With V trimmed by 2 bases and J by 5 bases, 7 bases remained unmatched. The CDR3 is CASSELGRGRETQYF. The DNA of the CDR3 is TGTGCCAGCAGTGAATTGGGCAGGGGGCGGGAGACCCAGTACTTC.

This clone appeared a few times. The chain carries TRBV27 and TRBJ2-1; D might be TRBD2 (5 bases). Deletions cut 5 bases from V and 9 bases from J, with 20 bases between. CDR1 is MNHEY, CDR2 SMNVEV, per germline (reference sequence). This CDR3 has 15 amino acids. In DNA form, the CDR3 reads TGTGCCAGCAGTACGACGGATCCTGGTGGGAGTGAGCAGTTCTTC. As protein: CASSTTDPGGSEQFF.

The gene calls are TRBV5-1 and TRBJ2-2; D might be TRBD2 (5 bases). Germline CDR1 and CDR2: SGHRS and YFSETQ. The ends were cut back, 2 bases at V and 6 bases at J, with 8 bases in the middle. CDR3 length: 13 residues. Here the CDR3 reads CASSFTSSGELFF. DNA for the CDR3: TGCGCCAGCAGCTTCACTAGTTCCGGGGAGCTGTTTTTT.

The chain combines TRBV6-6 with TRBJ1-5; the D gene is possibly TRBD1 (6 bases). The CDR3 consists of 16 residues. The germline V gene has CDR1 MNHNY and CDR2 SVGAGI (reference sequence). Trimming took 6 bases from V and 4 from J, leaving 19 bases between them. The CDR3 region is CASRGPGHGINQPQHF. CDR3 in DNA: TGTGCCAGCAGGGGACCGGGACACGGAATTAATCAGCCCCAGCATTTT.

This clone was counted only a few times. The V call is TRBV2, the J call TRBJ1-2; no reliable D call. This CDR3 region has 12 residues. CDR1 SNHLY and CDR2 FYNNEI come from the germline V gene. V gave up 8 bases and J gave up 5 bases, with 12 bases separating them. The CDR3 coding sequence is TGTGCCAGCCGAGGGAGCGTTTATGGCTACACCTTC. It translates to CASRGSVYGYTF.

V gene TRBV5-6 combines with J gene TRBJ2-1; D remains unclear. Germline V CDR1 and CDR2: SGHDT, YYEEEE. The CDR3 consists of 14 residues. Trimming shortened V by 6 bases and J by 3 bases, and 13 bases separated the two germline ends. The CDR3 loop reads CASISRRRYNEQFF. CDR3 DNA sequence: TGTGCCAGCATCTCCCGGCGGCGCTACAATGAGCAGTTCTTC.

The gene calls are TRBV9 and TRBJ2-7; D is undetermined. CDR1 and CDR2 from the germline V gene are SGDLS and YYNGEE. Trimming took 0 bases from V and 2 from J, leaving 12 bases between them. CDR3 length: 15 residues. CDR3 sequence (DNA): TGTGCCAGCAGCGTAGGTTCGGGTAATACCTACGAGCAGTACTTC. Translating gives CASSVGSGNTYEQYF.

In this sample, this clone turned up a few times. The chain carries TRBV2 and TRBJ1-2; no firm D call. This CDR3 comprises 14 residues. Trimming took 1 base from V and 0 from J, leaving 6 bases between them. The germline gives CDR1 SNHLY, CDR2 FYNNEI. The chain's CDR3 is CASSEESSNYGYTF. The DNA for the CDR3 is TGTGCCAGCAGTGAAGAGAGCTCTAACTATGGCTACACCTTC.

The J gene is TRBJ1-6, the V gene TRBV9; 7 nucleotides line up with TRBD1. Germline V gene sequence: CDR1 SGDLS, CDR2 YYNGEE. The CDR3 extends over 17 amino acids. Trimming cost V 0 bases and J 0 bases; bases outside gene matches: 3. The CDR3 is CASSVEDRLSYNSPLHF. CDR3 bases: TGTGCCAGCAGCGTAGAGGACAGGCTCTCCTATAATTCACCCCTCCACTTT.

This rearrangement joins TRBV7-8 to TRBJ1-5, with 7 bases fitting TRBD1. This CDR3 region has 15 residues. V was clipped by 4 bases and J by 1 base; unmatched bases: 4. In germline, CDR1 is SGHVS, CDR2 FQNEAQ. The CDR3 loop reads CASSSSGQSNQPQHF. As DNA, the CDR3 is TGTGCCAGCAGCTCCTCGGGACAGAGCAATCAGCCCCAGCATTTT.

The chain is built from TRBV10-2 and TRBJ1-1; tentative D call: TRBD1 (6 bases). V lost 3 bases and J lost 5, with 22 bases in between. This CDR3 contains 17 residues. CDR1 is WSHSY and CDR2 is SAAADI in the germline V gene. CDR3 bases: TGCGCCAGCAGTGAATACAGGGTCGGATTAGCGAGGACTGAAGCTTTCTTT. It codes for CASSEYRVGLARTEAFF.

CDR3 DNA: TGTGCCAGCAGCTTAGGTGGGAGTTACGAAGATACGCAGTATTTT. Its translation is CASSLGGSYEDTQYF. The chain has TRBV11-2 and TRBJ2-3; tentatively, D is TRBD2 (5 bases). The CDR3 has 15 residues. The V end was cut by 1 base, the J end by 5 bases, with 13 bases between. The germline CDR1 and CDR2 sequences are SGHAT and FQNNGV.

CDR3 sequence (DNA): TGTGCCAGCAGCGTTACTAGCGGGGTAACAGATACGCAGTATTTT. This translates into CASSVTSGVTDTQYF. J is TRBJ2-3 and V is TRBV9; 10 bases agree with TRBD2. The CDR3 is made up of 15 amino acids. The V gene end was trimmed by 2 bases and the J gene end by 3 bases; junction bases not matched to a gene: 3. Germline CDR1 is SGDLS and CDR2 is YYNGEE.

This clone was seen a single time. This chain uses TRBV28 with TRBJ2-7, with D maybe TRBD1 (6 bases). Between the trimmed V and J ends, which lost 1 base and 2 bases, there was a span of 9 bases. Germline loops: CDR1 MDHEN, CDR2 SYDVKM. This CDR3 has 14 amino acids. The CDR3 coding sequence is TGTGCCAGCAGTTTATCGGACAGAACCTACGAGCAGTACTTC. Amino acid sequence: CASSLSDRTYEQYF.

With respect to this clone: A read error may account for a junction end that differs from germline. The chain recombines TRBV7-9 with TRBJ2-7; D is uncertain. The germline V gene has CDR1 SEHNR and CDR2 FQNEAQ (reference sequence). This CDR3 is built from 12 residues. This CDR3 reads CACSFTGYEQYF. CDR3 coding DNA: TGTGCCTGCAGTTTTACCGGGTACGAGCAGTACTTC.

The chain combines TRBV4-3 with TRBJ1-1; D not resolved. With 0 bases removed from V and 2 bases from J, the gap between germline ends came to 16 bases. Germline V lookup: CDR1 LGHNA, CDR2 YSLEER. This CDR3 has 17 residues. CDR3: CASSQDPRRFKNTEAFF. The CDR3 DNA sequence: TGCGCCAGCAGCCAAGATCCTAGGCGTTTTAAAAACACTGAAGCTTTCTTT.

The CDR3 loop is CASSLVSQNTGELFF. The CDR3 bases are TGTGCCAGCAGCTTGGTTAGTCAGAACACCGGGGAGCTGTTTTTT. The rearrangement uses TRBV5-4 and TRBJ2-2, with unresolved D. Germline V CDR1 and CDR2: SGHNT, YYREEE (reference sequence). Between the trimmed V and J ends, which lost 0 bases and 1 base, there was a span of 7 bases. This CDR3 spans 15 amino acids.

V gene TRBV7-6 combines with J gene TRBJ2-5; D gene uncertain. CDR1 is SGHVS, CDR2 FNYEAQ, per germline. There are 15 residues in the CDR3. Trimming stripped 5 bases from V and 2 bases from J, with 15 bases between. The CDR3 bases are TGTGCCAGCAGCCCGTTGGCCCGTACACAAGAGACCCAGTACTTC. Translation gives CASSPLARTQETQYF.

Only one count was recorded for this clone. The chain has TRBV28 and TRBJ2-7; 7 bases align to TRBD2. This CDR3 is built from 14 residues. The trim removed 2 bases at V and 1 base at J, leaving 2 bases unmatched. The germline CDR1 and CDR2 sequences are MDHEN and SYDVKM. CDR3 coding DNA: TGTGCCAGCAGTTTAGGGGACTATTCCTACGAGCAGTACTTC. This codes for CASSLGDYSYEQYF.

This chain uses TRBV19 with TRBJ2-7; D gene uncertain. CDR1 LNHDA and CDR2 SQIVND come from the germline V gene (reference sequence). Between the trimmed V and J ends, which lost 1 base and 5 bases, there was a span of 9 bases. This CDR3 contains 13 residues. CDR3 sequence reads: CASSIVGRDEQYF. Written as DNA, the CDR3 is TGTGCCAGTAGTATAGTTGGCCGGGACGAGCAGTACTTC.

V gene TRBV5-1 combines with J gene TRBJ2-7; 7 positions match TRBD2. This CDR3 spans 16 amino acids. Germline V CDR1 and CDR2: SGHRS, YFSETQ. The junction had 15 bases not matched to a gene; V was cut back by 4 bases and J by 5 bases. The CDR3 bases are TGCGCCAGCAGCGTTTCGCCCGGGACTATTTCACACGAGCAGTACTTC. Protein sequence: CASSVSPGTISHEQYF.